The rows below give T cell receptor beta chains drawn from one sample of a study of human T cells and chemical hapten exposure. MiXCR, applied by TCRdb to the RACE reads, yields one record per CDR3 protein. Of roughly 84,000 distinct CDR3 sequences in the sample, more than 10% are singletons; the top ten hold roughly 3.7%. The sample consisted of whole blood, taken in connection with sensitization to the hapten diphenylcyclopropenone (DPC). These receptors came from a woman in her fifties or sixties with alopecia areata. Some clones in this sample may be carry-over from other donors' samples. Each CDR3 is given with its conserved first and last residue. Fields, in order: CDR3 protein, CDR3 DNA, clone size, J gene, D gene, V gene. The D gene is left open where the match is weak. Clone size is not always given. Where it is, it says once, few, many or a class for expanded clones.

CASSLGGFKTEAFF TGTGCCAGCAGCTTGGGGGGCTTCAAGACTGAAGCTTTCTTT . TRBJ1-1 . TRBV11-2
CASSVAAGAWEQYF TGTGCCAGCAGCGTAGCGGCAGGCGCCTGGGAGCAGTACTTC . TRBJ2-7 . TRBV9
CASSALGEGRETQYF TGTGCCAGCAGCGCCCTGGGGGAGGGACGAGAGACCCAGTACTTC . TRBJ2-5 TRBD2 TRBV7-6
CATSDFYNKEETQYF TGTGCCACCAGTGATTTCTACAATAAAGAAGAGACCCAGTACTTC many TRBJ2-5 . TRBV24-1
CASSVKREGEQFF TGTGCCAGCAGTGTTAAGCGGGAGGGTGAGCAGTTCTTC many TRBJ2-1 TRBD2 TRBV2
CSVSQLAGEEQFF TGCAGCGTTTCCCAGCTAGCGGGAGAAGAGCAGTTCTTC few TRBJ2-1 TRBD2 TRBV29-1
CASSSSGTVVSYNEQFF TGTGCCAGCAGCTCCTCCGGGACGGTGGTGTCCTACAATGAGCAGTTCTTC . TRBJ2-1 . TRBV7-3
CSVVAGTEAFF TGCAGCGTTGTGGCGGGCACTGAAGCTTTCTTT . TRBJ1-1 . TRBV29-1
CASSTNGQGIQPQHF TGTGCCAGTAGTACGAATGGACAGGGTATACAGCCCCAGCATTTT many TRBJ1-5 TRBD1 TRBV19
CASSRRSSEQFF TGTGCCAGTAGTCGGAGATCATCTGAGCAGTTCTTC . TRBJ2-1 . TRBV19
CASSLTALGEQFF TGCGCCAGCAGCTTAACAGCTTTGGGAGAGCAGTTCTTC . TRBJ2-1 . TRBV5-1
CAWCRTLTGTEAFF TGTGCCTGGTGCCGGACTCTTACGGGCACTGAAGCTTTCTTT many TRBJ1-1 . TRBV30
CASVVAGQETQYF TGTGCCAGCGTCGTCGCGGGCCAAGAGACCCAGTACTTC few TRBJ2-5 . TRBV7-9
CASSHEGFASTDTQYF TGCGCCAGCAGCCACGAGGGGTTCGCTAGCACAGATACGCAGTATTTT few TRBJ2-3 . TRBV5-1
CASSGRTISLNIQYF TGTGCCAGCAGTGGACGAACTATTAGTTTGAACATTCAGTACTTC many TRBJ2-4 . TRBV2
CASSFLTGELFF TGTGCCAGCAGTTTCCTCACCGGGGAGCTGTTTTTT . TRBJ2-2 . TRBV28
CSVGAHAGGQPQHF TGCAGCGTTGGGGCGCACGCAGGGGGTCAGCCCCAGCATTTT few TRBJ1-5 TRBD1 TRBV29-1
CSARTGLVSEQYF TGCAGTGCCAGGACAGGACTAGTGAGCGAGCAGTACTTC many TRBJ2-7 . TRBV20-1
CASSLLADRTDTQYF TGCGCCAGCAGCCTACTAGCGGACAGAACAGATACGCAGTATTTT few TRBJ2-3 TRBD2 TRBV10-2
CSAREFGQSMTEAFF TGCAGTGCTAGGGAGTTCGGACAGTCAATGACTGAAGCTTTCTTT few TRBJ1-1 . TRBV20-1
CASSYLGAGQPQHF TGTGCCAGCAGTTACCTGGGGGCGGGTCAGCCCCAGCATTTT . TRBJ1-5 . TRBV6-5
CATSDPSGTGRRGYTF TGTGCCACCAGTGACCCCTCCGGGACAGGTCGACGGGGCTACACCTTC . TRBJ1-2 TRBD1 TRBV24-1
CASSPLGQGKLFF TGTGCCAGCAGCCCCTTGGGACAGGGGAAACTGTTTTTT many TRBJ1-4 TRBD1 TRBV11-2
CASTLMASGRAADTQYF TGCGCCAGCACCTTGATGGCTAGCGGGAGGGCCGCAGATACGCAGTATTTT few TRBJ2-3 TRBD2 TRBV5-1
CAGDPGTEAFF TGTGCCGGAGACCCAGGCACTGAAGCTTTCTTT . TRBJ1-1 . TRBV30
CSATRRMGQQPQHF TGCAGTGCTACCCGAAGAATGGGTCAGCAGCCCCAGCATTTT many TRBJ1-5 . TRBV20-1
CASRPTGLAGFTDTQYF TGCGCCAGCAGGCCTACGGGACTAGCGGGGTTCACAGATACGCAGTATTTT . TRBJ2-3 TRBD2 TRBV5-1
CASGLVGRGYGYTF TGTGCTAGTGGTTTGGTAGGCAGGGGCTATGGCTACACCTTC . TRBJ1-2 . TRBV12-5
CAISEGTGGAGQPQHF TGTGCCATCAGTGAGGGGACAGGGGGCGCAGGCCAGCCCCAGCATTTT few TRBJ1-5 TRBD1 TRBV10-3
CSARGPGTDTQYF TGCAGTGCTAGAGGCCCGGGCACAGATACGCAGTATTTT few TRBJ2-3 . TRBV20-1
CASSSEAVSSNQPQHF TGTGCCAGCTCCAGCGAGGCCGTATCAAGCAATCAGCCCCAGCATTTT . TRBJ1-5 . TRBV18
CAWSVGLSYEQYF TGTGCCTGGAGTGTGGGGCTATCCTACGAGCAGTACTTC few TRBJ2-7 . TRBV30
CASAPQKGSNQPQHF TGTGCCAGCGCTCCCCAGAAGGGAAGCAATCAGCCCCAGCATTTT many TRBJ1-5 . TRBV6-5
CASSPGLDQPQHF TGTGCCAGCTCACCCGGACTCGATCAGCCCCAGCATTTT few TRBJ1-5 . TRBV18
CASRQGRAGELFF TGTGCCAGTAGACAGGGTAGAGCCGGGGAGCTGTTTTTT many TRBJ2-2 . TRBV19
CASRAGTAPGNTIYF TGTGCCAGCAGGGCCGGGACGGCGCCTGGAAACACCATATATTTT many TRBJ1-3 . TRBV6-5
CASSSDRSGDYGYTF TGTGCCAGCAGCTCGGACCGATCCGGGGACTATGGCTACACCTTC many TRBJ1-2 . TRBV12-3/TRBV12-4
CASSDRGRAGQFF TGTGCCAGCAGTGACAGGGGAAGGGCGGGGCAGTTCTTC . TRBJ2-1 TRBD1 TRBV12-3/TRBV12-4
CSARDPSSGNTIYF TGCAGTGCCAGGGACCCTAGCTCTGGAAACACCATATATTTT many TRBJ1-3 . TRBV20-1
CASSQDGLAGAEQYF TGCGCCAGCAGCCAAGATGGACTAGCGGGAGCCGAGCAGTACTTC few TRBJ2-7 TRBD2 TRBV4-3
CASSQGVAGYEQYF TGTGCCAGCAGCCAAGGGGTAGCGGGCTACGAGCAGTACTTC many TRBJ2-7 TRBD2 TRBV3-1
CASSTGQRYEQYF TGTGCCAGCAGCACCGGACAGCGCTACGAGCAGTACTTC many TRBJ2-7 . TRBV7-2
CASSLTPPTGSGANVLTF TGTGCCAGCAGCTTGACCCCACCGACAGGGTCTGGGGCCAACGTCCTGACTTTC many TRBJ2-6 TRBD1 TRBV7-2